Described below is a single TCR beta chain sequence and its context. The source of the sample is a study of blood T cell repertoires in COVID-19. About the study: From T cells, B-cell-depleted T cells, or PBMCs came the material, which was cDNA or gDNA.

Profiled with immunoSEQ multiplex PCR; TCRdb holds only in-frame clones, not every one. The sample includes 250,000 to 350,000 clones, 70% to 90% seen only once; the top ten take 4.1%. V was cut by 2 bases and J by 12 bases, with 14 bases left in between. This CDR3 region has 12 residues. Germline CDR1 reads SGHDT; CDR2 reads YYEEEE. The sample comprised peripheral blood. This clonotype was sampled from a woman in her fifties or sixties with active or convalescent COVID-19. The genes are TRBV5-6 and TRBJ1-1; TRBD1 might be the D (6 bases). The DNA of the CDR3 is TGTGCCAGCAGCTTACGGGGGCGGGAGCCTTTCTTT. This gives the protein CASSLRGREPFF. Looking up the rest from reference TRBV5-6 and TRBJ1-1 gives the full variable domain: DAGVTQSPTHLIKTRGQQVTLRCSPKSGHDTVSWYQQALGQGPQFIFQYYEEEERQRGNFPDRFSGHQFPNYSSELNVNALLLGDSALYLCASSLRGREPFFGQGTRLTVV.